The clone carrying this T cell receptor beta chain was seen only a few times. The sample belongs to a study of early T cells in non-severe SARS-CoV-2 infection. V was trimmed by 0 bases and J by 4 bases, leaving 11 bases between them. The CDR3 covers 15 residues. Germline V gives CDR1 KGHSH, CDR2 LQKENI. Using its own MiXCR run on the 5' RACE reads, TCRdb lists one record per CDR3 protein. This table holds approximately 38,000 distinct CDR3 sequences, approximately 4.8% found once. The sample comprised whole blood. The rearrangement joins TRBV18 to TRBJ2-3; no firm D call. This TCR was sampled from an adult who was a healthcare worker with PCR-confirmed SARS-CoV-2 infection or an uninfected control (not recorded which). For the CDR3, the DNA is TGTGCCAGCTCACCACCGACTCCCGCGGCAGATACGCAGTATTTT. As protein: CASSPPTPAADTQYF. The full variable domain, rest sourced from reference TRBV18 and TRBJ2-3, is NAGVMQNPRHLVRRRGQEARLRCSPMKGHSHVYWYRQLPEEGLKFMVYLQKENIIDESGMPKERFSAEFPKEGPSILRIQQVVRGDSAAYFCASSPPTPAADTQYFGPGTRLTVL.